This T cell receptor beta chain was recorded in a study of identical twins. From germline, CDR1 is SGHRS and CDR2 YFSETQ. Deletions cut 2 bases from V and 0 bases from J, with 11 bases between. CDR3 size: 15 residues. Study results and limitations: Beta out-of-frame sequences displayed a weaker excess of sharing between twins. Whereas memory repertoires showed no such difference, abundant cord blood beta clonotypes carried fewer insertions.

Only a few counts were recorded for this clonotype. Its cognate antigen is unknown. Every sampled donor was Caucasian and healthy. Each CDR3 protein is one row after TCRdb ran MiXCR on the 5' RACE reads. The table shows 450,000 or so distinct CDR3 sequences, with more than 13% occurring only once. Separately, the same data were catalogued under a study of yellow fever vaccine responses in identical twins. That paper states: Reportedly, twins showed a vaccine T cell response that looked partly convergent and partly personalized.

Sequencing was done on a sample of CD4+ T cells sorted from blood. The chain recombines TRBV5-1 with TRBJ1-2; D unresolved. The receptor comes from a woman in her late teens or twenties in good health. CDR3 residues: CASSFDRASNYGYTF. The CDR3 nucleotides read TGCGCCAGCAGCTTCGACCGGGCCTCTAACTATGGCTACACCTTC.